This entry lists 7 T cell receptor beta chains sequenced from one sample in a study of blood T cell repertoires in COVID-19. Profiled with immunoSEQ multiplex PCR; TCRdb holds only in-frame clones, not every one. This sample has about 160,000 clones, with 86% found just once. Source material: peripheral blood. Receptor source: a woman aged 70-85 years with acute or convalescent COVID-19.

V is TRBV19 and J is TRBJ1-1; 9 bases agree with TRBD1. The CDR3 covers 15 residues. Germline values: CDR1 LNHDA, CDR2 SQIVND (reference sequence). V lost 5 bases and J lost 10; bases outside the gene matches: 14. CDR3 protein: CASSGTGTGQGRAFF. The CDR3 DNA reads TGTGCCAGTAGTGGGACCGGGACAGGGCAAGGTCGAGCTTTCTTT.

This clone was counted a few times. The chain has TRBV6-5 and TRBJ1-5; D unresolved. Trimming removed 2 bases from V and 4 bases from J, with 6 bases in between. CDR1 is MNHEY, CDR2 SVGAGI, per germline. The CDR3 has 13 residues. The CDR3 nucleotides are TGTGCCAGCAGTTACCAACAGAATCAGCCCCAGCATTTT. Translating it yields CASSYQQNQPQHF.

Written as DNA, the CDR3 is TGTGCCAGTAGTACCGGGACAGGGGTGTCTGAAGCTTTCTTT. Amino acid sequence: CASSTGTGVSEAFF. V and J are TRBV19 and TRBJ1-1, with TRBD1 matching over 10 bases. Germline CDR1 LNHDA, CDR2 SQIVND (reference sequence). The CDR3 loop spans 14 amino acids. With 4 bases clipped from V and 6 bases from J, the junction kept 5 bases outside the gene matches.

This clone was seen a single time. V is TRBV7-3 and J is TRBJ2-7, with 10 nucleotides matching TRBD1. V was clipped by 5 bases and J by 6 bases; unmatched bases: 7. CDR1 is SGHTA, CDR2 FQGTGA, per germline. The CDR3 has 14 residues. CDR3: CASSLTGGVSEQYF. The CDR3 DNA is TGTGCCAGCAGCCTGACAGGGGGCGTGTCCGAGCAGTACTTC. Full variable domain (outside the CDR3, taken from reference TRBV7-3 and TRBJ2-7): GAGVSQTPSNKVTEKGKYVELRCDPISGHTALYWYRQSLGQGPEFLIYFQGTGAADDSGLPNDRFFAVRPEGSVSTLKIQRTERGDSAVYLCASSLTGGVSEQYFGPGTRLTVT.

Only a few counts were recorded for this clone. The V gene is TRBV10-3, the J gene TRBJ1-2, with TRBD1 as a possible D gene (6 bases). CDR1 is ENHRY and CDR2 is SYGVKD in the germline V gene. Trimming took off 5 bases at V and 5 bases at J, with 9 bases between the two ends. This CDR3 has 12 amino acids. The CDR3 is CAISQQGYGYTF. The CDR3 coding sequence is TGTGCCATCAGTCAACAGGGTTATGGCTACACCTTC.

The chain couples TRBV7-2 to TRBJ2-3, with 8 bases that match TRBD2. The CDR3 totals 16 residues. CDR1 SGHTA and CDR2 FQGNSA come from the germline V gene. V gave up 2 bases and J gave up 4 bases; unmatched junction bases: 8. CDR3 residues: CASSLRSGGGSDTQYF. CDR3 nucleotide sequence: TGTGCCAGCAGCTTACGGAGCGGGGGTGGGTCAGATACGCAGTATTTT.

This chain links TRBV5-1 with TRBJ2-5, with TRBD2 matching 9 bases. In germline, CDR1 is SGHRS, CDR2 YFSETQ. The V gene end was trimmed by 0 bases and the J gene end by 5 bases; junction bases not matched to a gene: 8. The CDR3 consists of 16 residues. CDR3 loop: CASSLVGGGAYETQYF. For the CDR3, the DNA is TGCGCCAGCAGCTTGGTCGGCGGGGGGGCCTATGAGACCCAGTACTTC. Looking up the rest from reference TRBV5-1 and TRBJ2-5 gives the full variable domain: KAGVTQTPRYLIKTRGQQVTLSCSPISGHRSVSWYQQTPGQGLQFLFEYFSETQRNKGNFPGRFSGRQFSNSRSEMNVSTLELGDSALYLCASSLVGGGAYETQYFGPGTRLLVL.